Sequencing of this TCR beta chain was carried out in a study of CD8 T cells in Susac syndrome. RNA in amounts of roughly 0.45 to 1 ug was reverse transcribed with random hexamers. TCRdb re-called the immunoSEQ multiplex PCR reads through MiXCR, storing one row per CDR3 protein. The sample yields approximately 300,000 distinct CDR3 sequences, about 89% seen once. This clonotype was detected a few times. TEMRA cells were enriched by FACS, while CD8+ and CD4+ T cells were obtained through a negative isolation that was performed magnetically. The CDR3 loop spans 14 amino acids. V lost 6 bases, J lost 3 bases, and 8 bases stayed unmatched.

The sequenced material came from CD8+ T cells from PBMCs. V gene TRBV12-3 or TRBV12-4 combines with J gene TRBJ2-7, with 7 bases identical to TRBD2. This TCR came from a human donor with multiple sclerosis. DNA of the CDR3: TGTGCCAGCAGCCCCGGACTAGTGAGCTACGAGCAGTACTTC. Translating gives CASSPGLVSYEQYF.